A single TCR beta chain is shown here with its context. Trimming stripped 6 bases from V and 1 base from J, with 19 bases between. The CDR3 extends over 16 amino acids. The germline V gene has CDR1 MNHNY and CDR2 SVGAGI (reference sequence). The sample comes from a study of molecular identifiers for immune sequencing clone quantification. TCRdb passed the PCR reads through MiXCR, listing each CDR3 protein once. The sample has nearly 650,000 distinct CDR3 sequences, about 25% seen once. J is TRBJ2-7 and V is TRBV6-6; D remains unclear. The receptor's source is a human donor in good health. Some libraries in this study had Jurkat cell RNA spiked in. The specimen sequenced was naive CD8+ T cells from blood, with Jurkat cell RNA spiked in. The subset: FACS-sorted CD8+CD4-CCR7+CD45RA+ naive T cells. This CDR3 reads CASSIYPDTESYEQYF. CDR3 coding DNA: TGTGCCAGCAGCATTTACCCCGACACCGAGTCCTACGAGCAGTACTTC.